What follows describes a single T cell receptor (beta chain). The CDR3 loop spans 16 amino acids. Per the germline V gene, CDR1 is MNHNS and CDR2 is SASEGT. The junction had 10 bases not matched to a gene; V was cut back by 4 bases and J by 2 bases. The data derive from a study of T cells in localized non-small cell lung cancer. TCRdb's table, derived via immunoSEQ multiplex PCR, lists solely in-frame clones and lacks some. The sample has tens of thousands of clones; 70% to 90% are singletons. This chain joins TRBV6-1 and TRBJ2-5; 7 bases are a match to TRBD1. Sequencing was performed on peripheral blood, taken before any cancer treatment. The receptor comes from a female donor of 60 years or more with stage I lung adenocarcinoma. The CDR3 loop reads CASSVRQGVYQETQYF. DNA for the CDR3: TGTGCCAGCAGTGTTCGACAGGGAGTTTATCAAGAGACCCAGTACTTC.